Below, 18 T cell receptor beta chains from the same sample are listed, as sequenced in a study of Graves' ophthalmopathy and Graves' hyperthyroidism. Amplified material comprised TCR beta CDR3 regions derived from RNA transcripts. The library came from an HTBI-primed first-round RT-PCR and a second-round multiplex PCR. Each CDR3 protein is one row after TCRdb ran MiXCR on the multiplex PCR reads. The sample lists around 670,000 distinct CDR3 sequences; roughly 40% were seen once. The sequenced sample was peripheral blood. Receptors originate from an adult man with Graves' ophthalmopathy.

The DNA of the CDR3 is TGTGCCAGCAGTTTACAAGCGGTGACAGGGGCATATGGCTACACCTTC. Translation: CASSLQAVTGAYGYTF. The V call is TRBV12-3 or TRBV12-4, the J call TRBJ1-2, with 8 bases matching TRBD1. V lost 2 bases to trimming and J lost 5 bases; unmatched junction nucleotides: 10. CDR3 length: 16 amino acids.

The sample holds many counts of this clonotype. The chain has TRBV2 and TRBJ1-5; D unclear. Germline CDR1 and CDR2: SNHLY and FYNNEI. V was cut by 8 bases and J by 8 bases, with 10 bases left in between. This CDR3 region has 11 residues. CDR3 amino acids: CASGSREPQHF. The DNA for the CDR3 is TGTGCCAGCGGGAGTCGGGAGCCCCAGCATTTT.

This rearrangement joins TRBV2 to TRBJ2-5, with D possibly being TRBD2 (6 bases). Trimming stripped 6 bases from V and 4 bases from J, with 21 bases between. This CDR3 is 16 amino acids long. In germline, CDR1 is SNHLY, CDR2 FYNNEI. The CDR3 protein is CASRQEGLIWGETQYF. CDR3 DNA: TGTGCCAGCAGGCAAGAGGGACTGATATGGGGAGAGACCCAGTACTTC.

The CDR3 loop reads CSARFPDRGRGEQYF. For the CDR3, the DNA is TGCAGTGCTAGATTTCCGGACAGGGGACGGGGCGAGCAGTACTTC. V usage is TRBV20-1 and J usage is TRBJ2-7; 9 nucleotides agree with TRBD1. CDR1 and CDR2 from the germline V gene are DFQATT and SNEGSKA (reference sequence). The V segment lost 2 bases and the J segment 6 bases; nucleotides outside the gene matches: 11. The CDR3 runs to 15 residues.

This sequence joins TRBV10-3 and TRBJ1-5, with a weak D call TRBD1 (5 bases). CDR3 length: 15 amino acids. The germline CDR1 and CDR2 sequences are ENHRY and SYGVKD. V lost 10 bases to trimming and J lost 1 base, with 17 bases between them. The CDR3 sequence: CASKQSWGSNQPQHF. Written as DNA, the CDR3 is TGTGCCAGCAAACAGTCATGGGGGAGCAATCAGCCCCAGCATTTT.

In its sample, this clonotype was seen a few times. Its ends do not fully match the called genes, so a read error is possible. The gene calls are TRBV7-9 and TRBJ1-5; 11 bases agree with TRBD1. Germline lookup yields CDR1 SEHNR and CDR2 FQNEAQ (reference sequence). This CDR3 has 17 amino acids. The CDR3 is CASSQELWTGGRQPQHF. The CDR3 coding sequence is TGCGCCAGCAGCCAAGAATTATGGACAGGGGGCCGTCAGCCCCAGCATTTT.

The J gene is TRBJ2-5, the V gene TRBV6-2 or TRBV6-3; 11 bases line up with TRBD2. With V trimmed by 1 base and J by 1 base, 2 bases remained unmatched. The CDR3 runs 16 residues. CDR1 is MNHEY, CDR2 SVGEGT, per germline. The CDR3 is CASSYYGLAGQETQYF. The CDR3 nucleotides are TGTGCCAGCAGTTACTACGGACTAGCGGGCCAAGAGACCCAGTACTTC.

In its sample, this clonotype was seen many times. The chain recombines TRBV5-1 with TRBJ2-7; D might be TRBD2 (5 bases). V was cut by 4 bases and J by 12 bases, with 17 bases left in between. Germline loops: CDR1 SGHRS, CDR2 YFSETQ. CDR3 length: 12 amino acids. CDR3: CASSPEEGPMYF. The CDR3, as DNA: TGCGCCAGCAGCCCGGAAGAGGGCCCCATGTACTTC.

To note about this clonotype: One junction end disagrees with the germline gene, perhaps due to a read error. The chain recombines TRBV7-9 with TRBJ1-1; D remains ambiguous. Germline CDR1 and CDR2: SEHNR and FQNEAQ (reference sequence). The CDR3 has 13 amino acids. In nucleotides, the CDR3 is TGCGCCAGCAGCCCTAATGGAGTGACTGAAGCTTTCTTT. It specifies CASSPNGVTEAFF.

The V gene is TRBV4-1, the J gene TRBJ1-5; 9 bases are shared with TRBD1. This CDR3 contains 16 residues. Per the germline V gene, CDR1 is MGHRA and CDR2 is YSYEKL. Trimming cost V 1 base and J 6 bases; bases outside gene matches: 7. CDR3 sequence (DNA): TGCGCCAGCAGCCAAGTAGGGGACAGGGTTTTTCAGCCCCAGCATTTT. Its protein product is CASSQVGDRVFQPQHF.

Only a few counts were recorded for this clonotype. J is TRBJ1-1 and V is TRBV11-2; no clear D. This CDR3 has 14 residues. Trimming removed 3 bases from V and 6 bases from J, with 14 bases in between. The germline gives CDR1 SGHAT, CDR2 FQNNGV. The CDR3 nucleotides read TGTGCCAGCAGCTTTGCGGGGATTTACTCTGAAGCTTTCTTT. This gives the protein CASSFAGIYSEAFF.

This clonotype was picked up one time. This chain uses TRBV2 with TRBJ1-1; 7 bases line up with TRBD1. The V gene end was trimmed by 4 bases and the J gene end by 7 bases; junction bases not matched to a gene: 9. The CDR3 consists of 14 residues. CDR1 is SNHLY and CDR2 is FYNNEI in the germline V gene. CDR3 protein: CASSGQGFGSEAFF. CDR3 nucleotide sequence: TGTGCCAGCAGTGGACAGGGCTTCGGGAGTGAAGCTTTCTTT.

CDR3 sequence reads: CASSSAGFGYTF. Written as DNA, the CDR3 is TGTGCCAGCAGTTCCGCAGGCTTCGGCTACACCTTC. The chain combines TRBV6-5 with TRBJ1-2; no firm D call. Deletions cut 4 bases from V and 8 bases from J, with 11 bases between. The CDR3 has 12 residues. The germline V gene encodes CDR1 MNHEY and CDR2 SVGAGI.

This clonotype showed up just a few times. The chain is built from TRBV10-3 and TRBJ1-5; 11 bases map to TRBD1. Germline CDR1 and CDR2: ENHRY and SYGVKD. CDR3 length equals 16 residues. V was pared by 10 bases and J by 1 base, with 9 bases of the junction left unmatched. The CDR3: CASVGQGVGSNQPQHF. CDR3 nucleotides: TGTGCCAGCGTGGGACAGGGGGTGGGGAGCAATCAGCCCCAGCATTTT.

This clonotype showed up just a few times. The J gene is TRBJ2-5, the V gene TRBV12-3 or TRBV12-4; maybe TRBD1 (5 bases). The CDR3 is made up of 15 amino acids. The V end was cut by 3 bases, the J end by 0 bases, with 11 bases between. CDR3 bases: TGTGCCAGCAGTTTCGGTCAGGGCGACCAAGAGACCCAGTACTTC. This gives the protein CASSFGQGDQETQYF.

This clonotype appeared many times. The chain combines TRBV7-9 with TRBJ2-5; 7 bases fit TRBD1. This CDR3 spans 16 amino acids. Germline V gives CDR1 SEHNR, CDR2 FQNEAQ (reference sequence). The V gene end was trimmed by 4 bases and the J gene end by 5 bases; junction bases not matched to a gene: 13. The CDR3 here is CASSSDGTRGWETQYF. DNA for the CDR3: TGTGCCAGCAGCTCAGACGGTACCAGGGGGTGGGAGACCCAGTACTTC.

This chain uses TRBV25-1 with TRBJ1-1, with TRBD1 as a possible D gene (5 bases). V was shortened by 5 bases and J by 4 bases, with 23 bases between the two germline ends. Germline V gives CDR1 MGHDK, CDR2 SYGVNS. The CDR3 is made up of 17 amino acids. DNA for the CDR3: TGTGCCAGCAGTTACTCGATTAGGGCAGGGTGGCCCACTGAAGCTTTCTTT. Protein product: CASSYSIRAGWPTEAFF.

Note on this clonotype: Germline and junction disagree at one end, which may indicate a read error. This sequence joins TRBV7-9 and TRBJ2-7, with 10 bases fitting TRBD2. In germline, CDR1 is SEHNR, CDR2 FQNEAQ (reference sequence). This CDR3 comprises 15 residues. CDR3 residues: CASSPGLATGYERYF. The CDR3 DNA sequence: TGTGCCAGCAGCCCGGGACTAGCGACCGGCTACGAGCGGTACTTC.